The 16 T cell receptor beta chains below all came from one sample that was sequenced in a study of human T cells and chemical hapten exposure. TCRdb fed the RACE reads into MiXCR, producing one record per CDR3 protein. In the table there are around 330,000 distinct CDR3 sequences, around 5% of which are singletons. Specified time point: pre-sensitization, week 0. As to treatment: therapeutic diphenylcyclopropenone sensitization with weekly scalp DPC. Sequenced material: whole blood, taken in connection with sensitization to the hapten diphenylcyclopropenone (DPC). These receptors originate from a young woman with alopecia areata. Some clones in this sample may be carry-over from other donors' samples.

This clonotype occurred many times. Here the CDR3 reads CASSYGTENQPQHF. The DNA for the CDR3 is TGTGCCAGCAGTTACGGGACGGAAAATCAGCCCCAGCATTTT. The rearrangement joins TRBV6-2 or TRBV6-3 to TRBJ1-5; weak D call: TRBD1 (5 bases). V shed 2 bases and J shed 4 bases, with 9 bases lying between them. Germline V CDR1 and CDR2: MNHEY, SVGEGT. This CDR3 comprises 14 residues.

V and J are TRBV28 and TRBJ2-3; 9 positions agree with TRBD2. This CDR3 region has 17 residues. Germline CDR1 is MDHEN and CDR2 is SYDVKM. J gave up 7 bases and V 3 bases, and 14 bases lay outside the gene matches. In DNA form, the CDR3 reads TGTGCCAGCAGTTTGCCCCTCGGGGCGGGGGGGCGATATACGCAGTATTTT. This codes for CASSLPLGAGGRYTQYF.

This clonotype was detected only a few times. The chain has TRBV12-3 or TRBV12-4 and TRBJ2-7; 14 bases fit TRBD2. The length of the CDR3 is 15 residues. V trimming: 5 bases; J trimming: 5 bases; junction bases outside the gene matches: 5. The CDR3 loop reads CASSPGLAGADEQYF. As DNA, the CDR3 is TGTGCCAGCAGTCCGGGACTAGCGGGGGCCGACGAGCAGTACTTC.

In this sample, this clonotype turned up many times. The chain recombines TRBV29-1 with TRBJ2-3, with D perhaps TRBD1 (6 bases). Germline V lookup: CDR1 SQVTM, CDR2 ANQGSEA. This CDR3 contains 12 residues. Trimming pared 7 bases from V and 1 base from J, leaving 9 bases between. CDR3 loop: CSARTGTDTQYF. In DNA, the CDR3 is TGCAGCGCTCGGACAGGCACAGATACGCAGTATTTT.

This clonotype was detected ten times or more. J is TRBJ2-3 and V is TRBV7-9; D is uncertain. The length of the CDR3 is 15 residues. Germline CDR1 SEHNR, CDR2 FQNEAQ (reference sequence). Trimming took off 2 bases at V and 4 bases at J, with 13 bases between the two ends. The CDR3 loop reads CASSLFASIPDTQYF. In nucleotides, the CDR3 is TGTGCCAGCAGCTTATTCGCTAGTATCCCAGATACGCAGTATTTT.

This clonotype was counted only a few times. The chain couples TRBV15 to TRBJ1-1; no firm D call. This CDR3 contains 19 residues. Per the germline V gene, CDR1 is LNHNV and CDR2 is YYDKDF (reference sequence). The V gene lost 0 bases and the J gene lost 3 bases, with 23 bases spanning the gap. The CDR3, as DNA: TGTGCCACCAGCAGAGACTACCCGAAGACCAGCTCGGCGGACACTGAAGCTTTCTTT. Amino acid sequence: CATSRDYPKTSSADTEAFF.

There are a few counts of this clonotype. The chain links TRBV7-2 to TRBJ1-4; 8 bases match TRBD1. Trimming took 4 bases from V and 7 from J; bases not matched to a gene: 5. Germline-derived CDR1 and CDR2 are SGHTA and FQGNSA. This CDR3 contains 14 residues. The CDR3 here is CASSSTGQGEKLFF. The CDR3 nucleotides are TGTGCCAGCAGCTCGACTGGACAGGGTGAAAAACTGTTTTTT.

This clonotype appeared many times. The genes are TRBV3-1 and TRBJ2-7; possibly TRBD1 for D (7 bases). V shed 4 bases and J shed 5 bases, with 21 bases lying between them. Germline V gene data show CDR1 as LGHDT and CDR2 as YNNKEL (reference sequence). The CDR3 extends over 16 amino acids. CDR3 DNA: TGTGCCAGCAGCCGCCGGAGGGACAGCGGATTCCACGAGCAGTACTTC. Residues: CASSRRRDSGFHEQYF.

This clonotype was detected only a few times. The chain employs TRBV29-1 and TRBJ2-1; 9 bases match TRBD1. V trimming: 4 bases; J trimming: 3 bases; junction bases outside the gene matches: 7. CDR1 and CDR2 from the germline V gene are SQVTM and ANQGSEA. This CDR3 region has 15 residues. CDR3: CSVGSWTGDYNEQFF. CDR3 sequence (DNA): TGCAGCGTTGGGAGCTGGACAGGGGACTACAATGAGCAGTTCTTC.

Only a few counts were recorded for this clonotype. The chain uses TRBV12-5 and TRBJ2-3, with TRBD2 identical over 8 bases. The CDR3 runs to 17 residues. Germline CDR1 reads LGHNT; CDR2 reads FRNRAP. J lost 4 bases, V lost 0 bases, and 9 bases had no gene match. Here the CDR3 reads CASGLVASRLAPDTQYF. The CDR3 DNA is TGTGCTAGTGGTTTGGTGGCCTCCCGACTAGCGCCAGATACGCAGTATTTT.

This clonotype appeared a few times. A junction end diverges from the germline sequence, so it may reflect a read error. This chain connects TRBV7-7 to TRBJ2-2; 7 bases agree with TRBD1. The CDR3 is 15 amino acids. The V gene's germline CDR1 is SSHAT and CDR2 FNYEAQ (reference sequence). CDR3 residues: CASSVTGMNTGELFF. The DNA of the CDR3 is TGTGCTAGCAGCGTGACAGGGATGAACACCGGGGAGCTGTTTTTT.

This clonotype was seen ten or more times. The CDR3 spells CASAPGTGMDYTF. The CDR3 coding sequence is TGTGCCAGCGCTCCGGGCACAGGGATGGACTACACCTTC. The gene calls are TRBV12-3 or TRBV12-4 and TRBJ1-2; D might be TRBD1 (6 bases). The CDR3 sequence is 13 residues long. Trimming left V 8 bases short and J 10 bases short, with 20 bases between.

This clonotype showed up many times. J is TRBJ2-1 and V is TRBV3-1; weak D call: TRBD1 (5 bases). The V end lost 1 base, the J end lost 9 bases, and 16 bases lay between the germline ends. This CDR3 has 15 amino acids. Germline CDR1 LGHDT, CDR2 YNNKEL (reference sequence). CDR3 loop: CASSQAPARVGEQFF. The DNA of the CDR3 is TGTGCCAGCAGCCAAGCCCCCGCCAGGGTAGGTGAGCAGTTCTTC.

This clonotype was seen repeatedly, ten times or more. This chain connects TRBV6-6 to TRBJ2-3; TRBD1 aligns across 8 bases. From germline, CDR1 is MNHNY and CDR2 SVGAGI (reference sequence). Germline trimming cut 10 bases from V and 1 base from J; bases unmatched to any gene: 13. The length of the CDR3 is 16 residues. Here the CDR3 reads CANSRFKTGGTDTQYF. CDR3 sequence (DNA): TGTGCCAACTCCCGGTTTAAGACAGGGGGCACAGATACGCAGTATTTT.

This clonotype has at least ten counts. This chain joins TRBV7-2 and TRBJ1-3; D is unresolved. V lost 8 bases, J lost 9 bases, and 14 bases lay in between. Germline V gene lookup returns CDR1 SGHTA and CDR2 FQGNSA. The CDR3 spans 12 residues. CDR3: CASAGRDGTIYF. CDR3 DNA sequence: TGTGCCAGCGCAGGAAGGGATGGCACCATATATTTT.

V is TRBV6-5 and J is TRBJ1-3, with TRBD1 identical over 8 bases. J gave up 1 base and V 3 bases, and 2 bases lay outside the gene matches. Germline CDR1 is MNHEY and CDR2 is SVGAGI. The CDR3 loop spans 15 amino acids. In DNA, the CDR3 is TGTGCCAGCAGTTATGGACAGGGTTCTGGAAACACCATATATTTT. As protein: CASSYGQGSGNTIYF.